One sample yielded the 4 T cell receptor beta chains listed below, sequenced in a study of cytomegalovirus exposure and HLA in healthy donors (dated by TCRdb to about 2017). The library was obtained by the immunoSEQ multiplex PCR assay. A mixture of 60 forward primers for TCR Vbeta segments and 13 reverse primers for TCR Jbeta segments was used in the multiplex PCR. Not all clones reach the TCRdb copy of this immuneACCESS table, which keeps in-frame sequences only. Checked studies attribute under half of the gap to unresolved V genes and leave the rest unexplained. The sample yields around 69,000 clones; about 73% were counted once. The ten largest clonotypes hold more than 7.5% of the sample. Sequenced sample: PBMCs. Receptor source: a woman in her fifties or sixties in good health and CMV-seropositive.

Written as DNA, the CDR3 is TGCGCCAGCAGCCAAGAGGGCGGGAGGGCCGGTGAGACCGGGGAGCTGTTTTTT. This gives the protein CASSQEGGRAGETGELFF. V and J are TRBV4-3 and TRBJ2-2, with 9 bases aligning to TRBD2. The germline CDR1 and CDR2 sequences are LGHNA and YSLEER. CDR3 length: 18 amino acids. Trimming at V came to 0 bases and at J to 5 bases, leaving 10 bases not matched to a gene.

Only a few counts were recorded for this clone. The J gene is TRBJ1-6, the V gene TRBV6-6; TRBD1 matches at 7 bases. Germline loops: CDR1 MNHNY, CDR2 SVGAGI (reference sequence). V shed 2 bases and J 12 bases; nucleotides not matched to a gene: 7. This CDR3 is built from 14 residues. CDR3 DNA sequence: TGTGCCAGCAGTTACCGTTCCCAGGGGGAACCCCTCCACTTT. Its protein is CASSYRSQGEPLHF.

This chain connects TRBV23-1 to TRBJ1-3, with D perhaps TRBD1 (5 bases). TRBV23-1 is marked as an open reading frame, function uncertain. Trimming left V 4 bases short and J 4 bases short, with 14 bases between. CDR3 length: 15 residues. The CDR3 coding sequence is TGCGCCAGCAGTCGACCGGGACTGGGCGGAAACACCATATATTTT. As protein: CASSRPGLGGNTIYF.

This clone was recorded once. The chain joins TRBV10-3 to TRBJ2-7, with 8 bases matching TRBD1. This CDR3 is built from 19 residues. The germline CDR1 and CDR2 sequences are ENHRY and SYGVKD. The V gene end was trimmed by 0 bases and the J gene end by 2 bases; junction bases not matched to a gene: 15. The CDR3 DNA is TGTGCCATCAGTGAGTCGTCCGGGACAGGAACCTCCTCGCCCTACGAGCAGTACTTC. It specifies CAISESSGTGTSSPYEQYF.